This passage covers 15 T cell receptor beta chains from one sample sequenced in a study of spatial heterogeneity in lung cancer. Via MiXCR, TCRdb re-called the 5' RACE reads, giving one row per CDR3 protein. In the table there are tens of thousands of distinct CDR3 sequences, about 12% of which are singletons. The sample's time point: sample taken at primary tumor resection. Sequenced material: PBMCs, taken at surgery. The receptors here all came from a male donor with early-stage non-small cell lung cancer.

J is TRBJ2-7 and V is TRBV6-1; TRBD1 matches 7 bases. The length of the CDR3 is 16 residues. The V and J ends lost 1 base and 3 bases, in that order; junction bases with no gene match: 9. In germline, CDR1 is MNHNS, CDR2 SASEGT. CDR3 bases: TGTGCCAGCAGTGAAGGGAGGACGACAGGGAACTACGAGCAGTACTTC. Translating it yields CASSEGRTTGNYEQYF.

V is TRBV27 and J is TRBJ2-3; no reliable D call. The CDR3 is 14 amino acids. V lost 5 bases and J 3 bases, leaving 12 bases between the germline ends. Germline V gives CDR1 MNHEY, CDR2 SMNVEV (reference sequence). The CDR3 DNA sequence: TGTGCCAGCAGTCATACCGTCACGACAGATACGCAGTATTTT. This encodes CASSHTVTTDTQYF.

In its sample, this clonotype was seen a few times. V is TRBV12-3 or TRBV12-4 and J is TRBJ1-5; 10 nucleotides agree with TRBD1. The trim removed 1 base at V and 7 bases at J, leaving 4 bases unmatched. The CDR3 consists of 15 residues. The CDR3 region has the DNA TGTGCCAGCAGTTTAGAGACAGGGGGCCGACAGCCCCAGCATTTT. This codes for CASSLETGGRQPQHF.

This clonotype was counted between two and nine times. The gene calls are TRBV29-1 and TRBJ2-5; 7 bases match TRBD1. The CDR3 spans 14 residues. Germline V gene data show CDR1 as SQVTM and CDR2 as ANQGSEA. Trimming removed 6 bases from V and 4 bases from J; junction bases left unmatched: 11. This CDR3 is CSVTKDRARETQYF. The CDR3 DNA is TGCAGCGTAACAAAAGACAGGGCCAGAGAGACCCAGTACTTC.

V is TRBV27 and J is TRBJ1-6; perhaps TRBD1 as D (5 bases). This CDR3 comprises 13 residues. V lost 2 bases, J lost 9 bases, and 8 bases lay in between. Germline loops: CDR1 MNHEY, CDR2 SMNVEV (reference sequence). The DNA of the CDR3 is TGTGCCAGCAGTTTAAGGACAAGTTCACCCCTCCACTTT. This sequence encodes CASSLRTSSPLHF.

This clonotype was counted ten times or more. This chain connects TRBV20-1 to TRBJ2-2; 14 bases are a match to TRBD2. V was clipped by 6 bases and J by 4 bases; unmatched bases: 7. Germline V gene data show CDR1 as DFQATT and CDR2 as SNEGSKA (reference sequence). This CDR3 has 16 residues. This chain's CDR3 is CSAPGLAGAPTGELFF. CDR3 coding DNA: TGCAGTGCGCCGGGACTAGCGGGAGCCCCCACCGGGGAGCTGTTTTTT.

The V gene is TRBV20-1, the J gene TRBJ1-5, with D possibly being TRBD1 (5 bases). With 0 bases removed from V and 1 base from J, the gap between germline ends came to 16 bases. The germline CDR1 and CDR2 sequences are DFQATT and SNEGSKA (reference sequence). CDR3 length: 17 residues. In DNA form, the CDR3 reads TGCAGTGCTAGAGATTTTGGCAGCCCAGGGAGCAATCAGCCCCAGCATTTT. This encodes CSARDFGSPGSNQPQHF.

The table lists this clonotype with a few counts. The chain uses TRBV11-2 and TRBJ2-6; D uncertain. V was shortened by 10 bases and J by 0 bases, with 13 bases between the two germline ends. The V gene's germline CDR1 is SGHAT and CDR2 FQNNGV. The CDR3 runs 15 residues. The CDR3 sequence is CAISNWGSGANVLTF. In nucleotides, the CDR3 is TGTGCCATCTCGAATTGGGGCTCTGGGGCCAACGTCCTGACTTTC.

The sample holds a few counts of this clonotype. The chain joins TRBV29-1 to TRBJ1-2; 8 nucleotides match TRBD1. This CDR3 spans 14 amino acids. Germline-derived CDR1 and CDR2 are SQVTM and ANQGSEA. V shed 1 base, J shed 4 bases, and the junction held 5 bases outside the gene matches. CDR3 amino acids: CSVEVPTGGYGYTF. The CDR3 DNA reads TGCAGCGTTGAAGTACCCACAGGGGGCTATGGCTACACCTTC.

This chain joins TRBV4-1 and TRBJ1-2; D call uncertain. The CDR3 totals 16 residues. V dropped 0 bases and J dropped 0 bases, with 11 bases sitting between them. From germline, CDR1 is MGHRA and CDR2 YSYEKL. The CDR3 DNA is TGCGCCAGCAGCCAAGAGGGAATCCAGGCTAACTATGGCTACACCTTC. Its translation is CASSQEGIQANYGYTF.

Points on this clonotype: Given a much more abundant clone one base away, this may be a read error. The chain combines TRBV20-1 with TRBJ2-7, with no clear D. Germline loops: CDR1 DFQATT, CDR2 SNEGSKA (reference sequence). V gave up 1 base and J gave up 2 bases, with 3 bases separating them. The CDR3 is 11 amino acids. The CDR3 is CSARAPYEQYF. CDR3 bases: TGCAGTGCTAGAGCCCCCTACGAGCAGTACTTC.

This clonotype showed up just a few times. The chain has TRBV7-9 and TRBJ1-1, with a tentative D call TRBD1 (5 bases). The CDR3 totals 17 residues. The germline V gene has CDR1 SEHNR and CDR2 FQNEAQ (reference sequence). With 7 bases removed from V and 0 bases from J, the gap between germline ends came to 21 bases. The CDR3 nucleotides read TGTGCCAGCACCAGCCCACAGGATTACACCATGAACACTGAAGCTTTCTTT. The encoded protein is CASTSPQDYTMNTEAFF. The entire variable domain, with the rest obtained from reference TRBV7-9 and TRBJ1-1, is as follows: DTGVSQNPRHKITKRGQNVTFRCDPISEHNRLYWYRQTLGQGPEFLTYFQNEAQLEKSRLLSDRFSAERPKGSFSTLEIQRTEQGDSAMYLCASTSPQDYTMNTEAFFGQGTRLTVV.

V usage is TRBV7-2 and J usage is TRBJ2-1; 10 bases line up with TRBD2. The CDR3 totals 13 residues. CDR1 is SGHTA, CDR2 FQGNSA, per germline. CDR3 DNA: TGTGGAGCTAGCGGGAGATCGTACAATGAGCAGTTCTTC. Translation gives CGASGRSYNEQFF.

The sample holds a few counts of this clonotype. The V and J genes are TRBV5-4 and TRBJ2-5; D ambiguous. The germline gives CDR1 SGHNT, CDR2 YYREEE (reference sequence). This CDR3 has 14 amino acids. V lost 0 bases, J lost 4 bases, and 10 bases lay in between. The CDR3 reads CASSLGGTGETQYF. CDR3 coding DNA: TGTGCCAGCAGCTTGGGGGGAACTGGAGAGACCCAGTACTTC. Supplemented by reference TRBV5-4 and TRBJ2-5, the full variable domain reads ETGVTQSPTHLIKTRGQQVTLRCSSQSGHNTVSWYQQALGQGPQFIFQYYREEENGRGNFPPRFSGLQFPNYSSELNVNALELDDSALYLCASSLGGTGETQYFGPGTRLLVL.

There are a few counts of this clonotype. The chain employs TRBV5-4 and TRBJ2-7, with a tentative D call TRBD1 (6 bases). The V end lost 4 bases, the J end lost 2 bases, and 16 bases lay between the germline ends. The CDR3 runs to 15 residues. Germline V gene data show CDR1 as SGHNT and CDR2 as YYREEE (reference sequence). CDR3 amino acids: CASSAGRGRAYEQYF. The CDR3 coding sequence is TGTGCCAGCAGCGCGGGCAGGGGCCGGGCCTACGAGCAGTACTTC.